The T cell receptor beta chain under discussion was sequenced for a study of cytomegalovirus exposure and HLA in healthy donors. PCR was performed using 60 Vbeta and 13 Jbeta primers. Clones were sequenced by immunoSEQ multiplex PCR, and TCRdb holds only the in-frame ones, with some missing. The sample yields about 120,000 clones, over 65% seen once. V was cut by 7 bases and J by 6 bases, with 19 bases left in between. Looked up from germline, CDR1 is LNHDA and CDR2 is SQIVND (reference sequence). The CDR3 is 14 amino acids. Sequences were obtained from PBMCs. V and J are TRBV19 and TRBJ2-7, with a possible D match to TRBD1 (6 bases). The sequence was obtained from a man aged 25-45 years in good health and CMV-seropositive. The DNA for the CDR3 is TGTGCCAGTACCGAGGGGGTCGCTACCTCCGAGCAGTACTTC. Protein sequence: CASTEGVATSEQYF.